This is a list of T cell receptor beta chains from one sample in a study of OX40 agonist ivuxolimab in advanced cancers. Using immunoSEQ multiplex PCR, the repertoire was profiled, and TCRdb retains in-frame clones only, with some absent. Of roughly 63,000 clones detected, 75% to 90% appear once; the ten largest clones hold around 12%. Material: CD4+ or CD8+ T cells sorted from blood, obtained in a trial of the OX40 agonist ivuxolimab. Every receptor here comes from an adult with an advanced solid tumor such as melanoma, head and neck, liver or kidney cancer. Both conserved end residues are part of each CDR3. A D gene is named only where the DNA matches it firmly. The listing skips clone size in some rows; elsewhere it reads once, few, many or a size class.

cdr3_aa: CASSFGGMNTEAFF; cdr3_nt: TGTGCCAGCAGCTTCGGGGGGATGAACACTGAAGCTTTCTTT; j_call: TRBJ1-1; d_call: .; v_call: TRBV11-2; clone_size: .
cdr3_aa: CSARLATEQFF; cdr3_nt: TGCAGTGCTAGGCTAGCGACTGAGCAGTTCTTC; j_call: TRBJ2-1; d_call: .; v_call: TRBV20-1; clone_size: .
cdr3_aa: CASSPDTSYGYTF; cdr3_nt: TGCGCCAGCAGCCCGGACACGTCCTATGGCTACACCTTC; j_call: TRBJ1-2; d_call: .; v_call: TRBV5-1; clone_size: .
cdr3_aa: CASRQIGESYEQYF; cdr3_nt: TGTGCCAGCAGACAAATAGGGGAATCCTACGAGCAGTACTTC; j_call: TRBJ2-7; d_call: .; v_call: TRBV6-6; clone_size: few
cdr3_aa: CASSQEWALGNTIYF; cdr3_nt: TGCGCCAGCAGCCAAGAATGGGCTTTAGGAAACACCATATATTTT; j_call: TRBJ1-3; d_call: .; v_call: TRBV4-1; clone_size: .
cdr3_aa: CATSREASPSYEQYF; cdr3_nt: TGTGCCACCAGCAGAGAAGCGTCTCCCTCCTACGAGCAGTACTTC; j_call: TRBJ2-7; d_call: .; v_call: TRBV15; clone_size: .
cdr3_aa: CASSLSGPPTHYGYTF; cdr3_nt: TGTGCCAGCAGCTTAAGCGGGCCCCCAACCCACTATGGCTACACCTTC; j_call: TRBJ1-2; d_call: .; v_call: TRBV7-9; clone_size: .
cdr3_aa: CASRDGGNTEAFF; cdr3_nt: TGTGCCAGTAGGGACGGGGGGAACACTGAAGCTTTCTTT; j_call: TRBJ1-1; d_call: .; v_call: TRBV19; clone_size: .
cdr3_aa: CAWSETAGELFF; cdr3_nt: TGTGCCTGGAGTGAGACAGCAGGGGAGCTGTTTTTT; j_call: TRBJ2-2; d_call: .; v_call: TRBV30; clone_size: .
cdr3_aa: CASSLGPPAGRYGYTF; cdr3_nt: TGTGCCAGCAGCTTAGGGCCGCCGGCAGGGCGCTATGGCTACACCTTC; j_call: TRBJ1-2; d_call: .; v_call: TRBV7-2; clone_size: .
cdr3_aa: CASSPTGQGHEQYF; cdr3_nt: TGTGCCAGCAGCCCCACGGGACAGGGACACGAGCAGTACTTC; j_call: TRBJ2-7; d_call: TRBD1; v_call: TRBV7-9; clone_size: .
cdr3_aa: CASSFPLQVTYEQYF; cdr3_nt: TGTGCCAGCAGTTTTCCCTTACAGGTAACCTACGAGCAGTACTTC; j_call: TRBJ2-7; d_call: .; v_call: TRBV28; clone_size: .
cdr3_aa: CASSTDQRVYEQYF; cdr3_nt: TGCGCCAGCAGCACCGACCAACGGGTCTACGAGCAGTACTTC; j_call: TRBJ2-7; d_call: .; v_call: TRBV5-1; clone_size: .
cdr3_aa: CASSQDLVGGIQETQYF; cdr3_nt: TGTGCCAGCAGCCAAGACTTGGTAGGGGGAATTCAAGAGACCCAGTACTTC; j_call: TRBJ2-5; d_call: .; v_call: TRBV14; clone_size: .
cdr3_aa: CASSLTSGYYNEQFF; cdr3_nt: TGCGCCAGCAGCCTGACTAGCGGGTACTACAATGAGCAGTTCTTC; j_call: TRBJ2-1; d_call: TRBD2; v_call: TRBV5-1; clone_size: .
cdr3_aa: CASSVEGTGAQPQHF; cdr3_nt: TGTGCCAGCAGCGTAGAAGGGACAGGGGCTCAGCCCCAGCATTTT; j_call: TRBJ1-5; d_call: TRBD1; v_call: TRBV9; clone_size: .
cdr3_aa: CASSLGRGRGGYGYTF; cdr3_nt: TGTGCCAGCAGCTTAGGCCGGGGCAGGGGTGGCTATGGCTACACCTTC; j_call: TRBJ1-2; d_call: .; v_call: TRBV13; clone_size: .
cdr3_aa: CASSLAPGLPYEQYF; cdr3_nt: TGTGCCAGCAGCTTAGCTCCGGGACTTCCCTACGAGCAGTACTTC; j_call: TRBJ2-7; d_call: .; v_call: TRBV11-2; clone_size: once
cdr3_aa: CASSLWDRGNAGELFF; cdr3_nt: TGTGCCAGCAGCTTGTGGGACAGGGGAAATGCCGGGGAGCTGTTTTTT; j_call: TRBJ2-2; d_call: TRBD1; v_call: TRBV5-4; clone_size: .
cdr3_aa: CAFSSGGASEQYF; cdr3_nt: TGTGCCTTTTCTAGCGGGGGGGCGAGCGAGCAGTACTTC; j_call: TRBJ2-7; d_call: TRBD2; v_call: TRBV30; clone_size: once
cdr3_aa: CASSDGYEQYF; cdr3_nt: TGCGCCAGCAGTGATGGCTACGAGCAGTACTTC; j_call: TRBJ2-7; d_call: .; v_call: TRBV10-1; clone_size: few
cdr3_aa: CASSLYQGTNEKLFF; cdr3_nt: TGTGCCAGCAGTTTATATCAGGGCACGAATGAAAAACTGTTTTTT; j_call: TRBJ1-4; d_call: .; v_call: TRBV28; clone_size: once
cdr3_aa: CASTPGTGGFYGYTF; cdr3_nt: TGTGCCAGCACCCCAGGGACAGGGGGTTTCTATGGCTACACCTTC; j_call: TRBJ1-2; d_call: TRBD1; v_call: TRBV2; clone_size: .
cdr3_aa: CASSLGWGQGPYEQYF; cdr3_nt: TGTGCCAGCAGCTTAGGTTGGGGACAGGGACCCTACGAGCAGTACTTC; j_call: TRBJ2-7; d_call: TRBD1; v_call: TRBV7-6; clone_size: .
cdr3_aa: CASSYSPENYGYTF; cdr3_nt: TGTGCCAGCAGTTACTCGCCAGAGAACTATGGCTACACCTTC; j_call: TRBJ1-2; d_call: .; v_call: TRBV6-5; clone_size: .
cdr3_aa: CASSRDRYGYTF; cdr3_nt: TGTGCCAGCAGCCGGGACCGCTATGGCTACACCTTC; j_call: TRBJ1-2; d_call: .; v_call: TRBV9; clone_size: .
cdr3_aa: CASSRVQGPYSNQPQHF; cdr3_nt: TGTGCCAGCAGCCGGGTACAGGGACCCTATAGCAATCAGCCCCAGCATTTT; j_call: TRBJ1-5; d_call: .; v_call: TRBV7-2; clone_size: once
cdr3_aa: CASSLESEQFF; cdr3_nt: TGTGCCAGCAGCTTAGAATCTGAGCAGTTCTTC; j_call: TRBJ2-1; d_call: .; v_call: TRBV11-2; clone_size: medium-sized
cdr3_aa: CASSFQGSTDTQYF; cdr3_nt: TGTGCCAGCAGTTTTCAGGGGAGCACAGATACGCAGTATTTT; j_call: TRBJ2-3; d_call: .; v_call: TRBV27; clone_size: .
cdr3_aa: CASSPTGVTGELFF; cdr3_nt: TGTGCCAGCAGTCCCACGGGGGTTACCGGGGAGCTGTTTTTT; j_call: TRBJ2-2; d_call: .; v_call: TRBV6-5; clone_size: .
cdr3_aa: CASRKPGQPYEQYF; cdr3_nt: TGTGCCAGTAGAAAACCGGGACAGCCCTACGAGCAGTACTTC; j_call: TRBJ2-7; d_call: TRBD1; v_call: TRBV19; clone_size: .
cdr3_aa: CASTEGAGYNEQFF; cdr3_nt: TGTGCCAGCACCGAGGGGGCGGGCTACAATGAGCAGTTCTTC; j_call: TRBJ2-1; d_call: TRBD1; v_call: TRBV27; clone_size: .
cdr3_aa: CASSRAGENYGYTF; cdr3_nt: TGTGCCAGCAGTCGAGCGGGAGAAAACTATGGCTACACCTTC; j_call: TRBJ1-2; d_call: .; v_call: TRBV27; clone_size: .
cdr3_aa: CASSGGLAEQFF; cdr3_nt: TGTGCCAGCAGCGGCGGACTAGCGGAGCAGTTCTTC; j_call: TRBJ2-1; d_call: TRBD2; v_call: TRBV9; clone_size: .
cdr3_aa: CASSFLSSLVGNEQFF; cdr3_nt: TGTGCCAGCAGTTTTTTGTCTAGCTTAGTGGGAAATGAGCAGTTCTTC; j_call: TRBJ2-1; d_call: .; v_call: TRBV28; clone_size: .
cdr3_aa: CASSSSQKGGLGGYTF; cdr3_nt: TGTGCCAGCAGCTCATCACAGAAAGGCGGTTTGGGAGGCTACACCTTC; j_call: TRBJ1-2; d_call: .; v_call: TRBV7-8; clone_size: once
cdr3_aa: CASSSREVTLNEQFF; cdr3_nt: TGTGCCAGCAGTTCGCGGGAGGTGACTCTCAATGAGCAGTTCTTC; j_call: TRBJ2-1; d_call: TRBD2; v_call: TRBV27; clone_size: .
cdr3_aa: CASSPEGRDNEQFF; cdr3_nt: TGTGCCAGCAGTCCGGAGGGCCGAGACAATGAGCAGTTCTTC; j_call: TRBJ2-1; d_call: .; v_call: TRBV13; clone_size: .
cdr3_aa: CASRAGANTEAFF; cdr3_nt: TGTGCCAGCAGAGCAGGGGCGAACACTGAAGCTTTCTTT; j_call: TRBJ1-1; d_call: .; v_call: TRBV25-1; clone_size: few
cdr3_aa: CASSLDRYSHNEQFF; cdr3_nt: TGTGCCAGCAGCTTAGATCGGTACAGTCACAATGAGCAGTTCTTC; j_call: TRBJ2-1; d_call: .; v_call: TRBV11-2; clone_size: .
cdr3_aa: CASSETPLAGVLYNEQFF; cdr3_nt: TGTGCCAGCAGTGAAACGCCCCTAGCGGGGGTTTTATACAATGAGCAGTTCTTC; j_call: TRBJ2-1; d_call: TRBD2; v_call: TRBV2; clone_size: .
cdr3_aa: CASRYTKTRQGTNTEAFF; cdr3_nt: TGTGCCAGCAGATATACAAAAACACGACAGGGGACGAACACTGAAGCTTTCTTT; j_call: TRBJ1-1; d_call: TRBD1; v_call: TRBV11-2; clone_size: .
cdr3_aa: CASSEEGNSNYGYTF; cdr3_nt: TGTGCCAGCAGTGAAGAGGGCAACAGCAACTATGGCTACACCTTC; j_call: TRBJ1-2; d_call: .; v_call: TRBV6-1; clone_size: .
cdr3_aa: CASTRVLNEKLFF; cdr3_nt: TGTGCCAGTACCCGGGTCCTCAATGAAAAACTGTTTTTT; j_call: TRBJ1-4; d_call: .; v_call: TRBV19; clone_size: .
cdr3_aa: CASSVEGDSLLEQYF; cdr3_nt: TGTGCCAGCAGCGTAGAGGGGGACAGTCTCCTCGAGCAGTACTTC; j_call: TRBJ2-7; d_call: TRBD1; v_call: TRBV9; clone_size: once
cdr3_aa: CASSVGGGGITDTQYF; cdr3_nt: TGTGCCAGCAGCGTAGGCGGCGGGGGGATCACAGATACGCAGTATTTT; j_call: TRBJ2-3; d_call: TRBD2; v_call: TRBV9; clone_size: .
cdr3_aa: CASSSGQGAYGYTF; cdr3_nt: TGTGCCAGCAGCTCGGGACAGGGAGCCTATGGCTACACCTTC; j_call: TRBJ1-2; d_call: TRBD1; v_call: TRBV9; clone_size: .
cdr3_aa: CASRRQGKESYEQYF; cdr3_nt: TGTGCCAGCAGAAGACAGGGGAAGGAGTCCTACGAGCAGTACTTC; j_call: TRBJ2-7; d_call: TRBD1; v_call: TRBV6-5; clone_size: .
cdr3_aa: CASSLNLRGDEQFF; cdr3_nt: TGCGCCAGCAGCTTGAACCTCAGGGGGGATGAGCAGTTCTTC; j_call: TRBJ2-1; d_call: .; v_call: TRBV5-1; clone_size: .
cdr3_aa: CATRGQPNTGELFF; cdr3_nt: TGTGCCACAAGGGGACAACCGAACACCGGGGAGCTGTTTTTT; j_call: TRBJ2-2; d_call: .; v_call: TRBV19; clone_size: .
cdr3_aa: CASSEYRQLPHEQYF; cdr3_nt: TGTGCCAGCAGTGAATATCGACAGTTACCCCACGAGCAGTACTTC; j_call: TRBJ2-7; d_call: .; v_call: TRBV25-1; clone_size: .
cdr3_aa: CASSSSGRLYEQYF; cdr3_nt: TGTGCCAGCAGTTCCTCGGGACGGCTCTACGAGCAGTACTTC; j_call: TRBJ2-7; d_call: .; v_call: TRBV28; clone_size: .
cdr3_aa: CASRESAGELFF; cdr3_nt: TGTGCCAGCAGAGAATCGGCCGGGGAGCTGTTTTTT; j_call: TRBJ2-2; d_call: .; v_call: TRBV9; clone_size: once
cdr3_aa: CASSGLGETQYF; cdr3_nt: TGTGCCAGCTCGGGTCTGGGAGAGACCCAGTACTTC; j_call: TRBJ2-5; d_call: .; v_call: TRBV5-4; clone_size: .
cdr3_aa: CASSPLSGRALKTQYF; cdr3_nt: TGTGCCAGCAGCCCCCTTAGCGGGAGGGCCCTGAAGACCCAGTACTTC; j_call: TRBJ2-5; d_call: TRBD2; v_call: TRBV9; clone_size: .
cdr3_aa: CASSFYGDGVVRGGGQETQYF; cdr3_nt: TGTGCCAGCAGTTTCTATGGGGACGGCGTCGTCCGCGGAGGGGGACAAGAGACCCAGTACTTC; j_call: TRBJ2-5; d_call: .; v_call: TRBV28; clone_size: once